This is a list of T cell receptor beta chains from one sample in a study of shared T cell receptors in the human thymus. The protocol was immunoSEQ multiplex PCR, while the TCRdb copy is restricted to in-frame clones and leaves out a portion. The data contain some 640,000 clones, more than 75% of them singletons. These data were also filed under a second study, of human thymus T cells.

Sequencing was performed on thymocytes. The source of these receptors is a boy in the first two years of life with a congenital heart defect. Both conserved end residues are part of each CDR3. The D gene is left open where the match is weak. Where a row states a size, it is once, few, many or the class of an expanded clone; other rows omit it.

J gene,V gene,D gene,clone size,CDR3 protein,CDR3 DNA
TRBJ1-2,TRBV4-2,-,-,CASSQVGLSGYTF,TGTGCCAGCAGCCAAGTTGGGCTCTCTGGCTACACCTTC
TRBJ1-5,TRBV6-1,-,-,CASSEAPGGQPQHF,TGTGCCAGCAGTGAAGCGCCGGGGGGTCAGCCCCAGCATTTT
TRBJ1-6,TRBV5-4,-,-,CASSLGQGHRTDSPLHF,TGTGCCAGCAGCTTGGGTCAGGGTCATAGGACAGATTCACCCCTCCACTTT
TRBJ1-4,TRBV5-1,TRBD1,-,CARVTGDPEKLFF,TGCGCCAGGGTGACAGGGGACCCTGAAAAACTGTTTTTT
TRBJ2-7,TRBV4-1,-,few,CASSQETGSSYEQYF,TGCGCCAGCAGCCAAGAAACAGGGAGCTCCTACGAGCAGTACTTC
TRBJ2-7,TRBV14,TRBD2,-,CASSPGLGHEQYF,TGTGCCAGCAGCCCGGGACTAGGGCACGAGCAGTACTTC
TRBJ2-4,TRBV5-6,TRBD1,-,CASSRRGQTKNIQYF,TGTGCCAGCAGCCGTAGGGGACAGACCAAAAACATTCAGTACTTC
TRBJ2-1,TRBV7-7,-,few,CASSSLGGPYNEQFF,TGTGCCAGCAGTTCACTAGGAGGTCCCTACAATGAGCAGTTCTTC
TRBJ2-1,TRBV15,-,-,CATSRELGAIPLYNEQFF,TGTGCCACCAGCAGAGAACTAGGAGCGATCCCCCTGTACAATGAGCAGTTCTTC
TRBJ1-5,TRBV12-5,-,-,CASGTGNQPQHF,TGTGCTAGTGGAACAGGGAATCAGCCCCAGCATTTT
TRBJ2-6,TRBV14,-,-,CASSQVAATKTDSYPGANVLTF,TGTGCCAGCAGCCAAGTCGCCGCGACCAAGACAGATTCGTACCCTGGGGCCAACGTCCTGACTTTC
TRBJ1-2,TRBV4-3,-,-,CASSVEGGREGLGYGYTF,TGCGCCAGCAGCGTAGAGGGTGGCAGGGAGGGCTTGGGCTATGGCTACACCTTC
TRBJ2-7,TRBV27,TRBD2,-,CASSFQTSGRASYEQYF,TGTGCCAGCAGTTTCCAGACTAGCGGGAGGGCGTCGTACGAGCAGTACTTC
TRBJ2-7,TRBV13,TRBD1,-,CASSCRGREQYF,TGTGCCAGCAGCTGCAGGGGGCGCGAGCAGTACTTC
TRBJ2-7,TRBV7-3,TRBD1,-,CASSAQGASSYEQYF,TGTGCCAGCAGCGCACAGGGGGCCAGCTCCTACGAGCAGTACTTC
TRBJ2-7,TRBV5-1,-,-,CASRVTKDYEQYF,TGCGCCAGCAGAGTGACAAAAGACTACGAGCAGTACTTC
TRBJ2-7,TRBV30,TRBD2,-,CASRDYESYEQYF,TGTGCCTCCCGGGACTACGAGTCCTACGAGCAGTACTTC
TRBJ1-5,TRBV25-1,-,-,CASAAGGTSNQPQHF,TGTGCCAGCGCCGCGGGGGGAACGTCCAATCAGCCCCAGCATTTT
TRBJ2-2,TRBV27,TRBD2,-,CASSGGSGELFF,TGTGCCAGCTCGGGCGGGAGCGGGGAGCTGTTTTTT